This T cell receptor beta chain appears in the sequencing data of a study of T-cell reconstitution after alpha-beta-depleted transplantation in children. Findings and limits, study-wide: Roughly two months post-transplant, alpha-beta T cells reportedly originated from several hundred graft clones that had expanded. It was surviving recipient T cells and thymic progenitors that gave some patients high TCRbeta diversity at day 60. T-cell counts and diversity at one year following transplant were attributed mainly to newly produced T cells.

Comment on this clonotype: The target antigen is unknown.

V lost 5 bases and J 2 bases, leaving 22 bases between the germline ends. Germline-derived CDR1 and CDR2 are PRHDT and FYEKMQ (reference sequence). This CDR3 spans 17 amino acids. TCRbeta library construction was performed incorporating unique molecular identifiers. TCRdb redid the calling of the PCR reads with MiXCR, one entry per CDR3 protein. Of about 900,000 distinct CDR3 sequences listed, roughly 31% were seen once; the top ten hold about 28%. The origin of this receptor is a boy under two years old who had a stem cell transplant for SCID, so the T cells may come from the graft donor. This specimen was PBMCs, mostly from graft donor cells, taken 360 days after TCRalphabeta/CD19-depleted stem cell transplant. J is TRBJ2-7 and V is TRBV13; TRBD1 is a possible D gene (6 bases). The CDR3: CASSPSSFRDTTYEQYF. In DNA, the CDR3 is TGTGCCAGCAGCCCATCTTCGTTCCGGGACACTACCTACGAGCAGTACTTC. Full variable domain (remainder filled in from reference TRBV13 and TRBJ2-7): AAGVIQSPRHLIKEKRETATLKCYPIPRHDTVYWYQQGPGQDPQFLISFYEKMQSDKGSIPDRFSAQQFSDYHSELNMSSLELGDSALYFCASSPSSFRDTTYEQYFGPGTRLTVT.